This record concerns one T cell receptor beta chain sequence. The antigen is unknown. Eight distinct reactions (per sample) were used to make the cDNA. With the 5' RACE reads reprocessed, TCRdb shows one record per CDR3 protein and no DNA. In total, the table holds 150,000 to 200,000 distinct CDR3 sequences. The sample belongs to a study of monozygotic twins with inflammatory bowel disease. CDR3 length: 13 amino acids. CDR1 is LGHNA and CDR2 is YNFKEQ in the germline V gene. Study conclusions and caveats: Healthy co-twins, by inverse Simpson, had higher TCRbeta diversity than their siblings with IBD. Versus healthy twins, IBD patients showed fewer clonotypes shared with others, especially with disease activity.

Sequencing was carried out using blood. This TCR came from a human donor with ulcerative colitis or Crohn's disease, or a healthy co-twin of an affected twin (not recorded which). V usage is TRBV4-2 and J usage is TRBJ2-3. CDR3: CASSQKWTDTQYF.